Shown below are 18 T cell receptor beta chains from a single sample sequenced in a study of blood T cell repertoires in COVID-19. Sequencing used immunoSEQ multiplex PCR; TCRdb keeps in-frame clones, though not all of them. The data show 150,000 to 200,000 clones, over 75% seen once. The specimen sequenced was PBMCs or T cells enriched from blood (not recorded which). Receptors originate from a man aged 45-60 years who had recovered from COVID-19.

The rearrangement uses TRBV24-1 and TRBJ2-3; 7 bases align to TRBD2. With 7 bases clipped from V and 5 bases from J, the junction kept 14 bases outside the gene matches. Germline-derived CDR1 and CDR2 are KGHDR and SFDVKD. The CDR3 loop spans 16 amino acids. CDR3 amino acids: CATSAPDAGVRDTQYF. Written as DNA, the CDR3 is TGTGCCACCAGCGCCCCGGACGCGGGGGTGCGAGATACGCAGTATTTT.

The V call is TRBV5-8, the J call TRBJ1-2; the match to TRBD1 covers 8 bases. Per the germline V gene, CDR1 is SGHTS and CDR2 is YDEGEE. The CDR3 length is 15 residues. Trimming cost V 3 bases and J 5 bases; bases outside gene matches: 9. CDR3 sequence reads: CASSYSGGSGYGYTF. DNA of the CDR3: TGTGCCAGCAGCTATTCAGGGGGCTCGGGGTATGGCTACACCTTC.

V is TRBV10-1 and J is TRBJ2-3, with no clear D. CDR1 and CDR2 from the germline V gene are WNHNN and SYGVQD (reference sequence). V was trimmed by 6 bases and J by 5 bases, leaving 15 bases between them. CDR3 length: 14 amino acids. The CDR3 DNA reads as TGCGCCAGCAGCGCTAAAGCGACCTTAGATACGCAGTATTTT. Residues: CASSAKATLDTQYF.

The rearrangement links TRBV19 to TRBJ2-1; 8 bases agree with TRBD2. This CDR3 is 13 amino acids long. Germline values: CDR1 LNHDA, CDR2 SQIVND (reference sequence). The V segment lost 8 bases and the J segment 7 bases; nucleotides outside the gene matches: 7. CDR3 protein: CASAGSGGNEQFF. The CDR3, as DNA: TGTGCCAGTGCGGGGAGCGGGGGTAATGAGCAGTTCTTC.

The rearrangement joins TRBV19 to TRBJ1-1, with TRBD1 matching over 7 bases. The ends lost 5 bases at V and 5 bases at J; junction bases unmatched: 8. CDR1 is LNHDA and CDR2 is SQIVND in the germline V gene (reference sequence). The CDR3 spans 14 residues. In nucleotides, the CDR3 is TGTGCCAGTAGTGTAAAAAGGGGGCTGACTGAAGCTTTCTTT. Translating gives CASSVKRGLTEAFF.

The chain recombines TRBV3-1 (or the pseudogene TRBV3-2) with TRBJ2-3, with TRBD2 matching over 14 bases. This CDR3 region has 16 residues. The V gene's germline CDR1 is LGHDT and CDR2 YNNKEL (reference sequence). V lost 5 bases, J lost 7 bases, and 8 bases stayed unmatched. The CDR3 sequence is CASSARLAGGRNTQYF. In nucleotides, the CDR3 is TGTGCCAGCAGCGCACGACTAGCGGGGGGGCGAAATACGCAGTATTTT.

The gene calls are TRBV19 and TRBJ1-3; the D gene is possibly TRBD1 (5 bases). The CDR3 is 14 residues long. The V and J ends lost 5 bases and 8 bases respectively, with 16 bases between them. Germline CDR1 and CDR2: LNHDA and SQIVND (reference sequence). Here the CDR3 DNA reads TGTGCCAGTAGTCCGGGGACTCCCTCGGACACCATATATTTT. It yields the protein CASSPGTPSDTIYF.

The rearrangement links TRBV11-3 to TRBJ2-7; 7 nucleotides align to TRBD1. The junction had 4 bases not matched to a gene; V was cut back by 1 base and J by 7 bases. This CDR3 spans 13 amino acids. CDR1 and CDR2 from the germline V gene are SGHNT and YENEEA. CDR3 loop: CASSLGAGGEQYF. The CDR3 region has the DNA TGTGCCAGCAGCTTAGGGGCAGGGGGTGAGCAGTACTTC.

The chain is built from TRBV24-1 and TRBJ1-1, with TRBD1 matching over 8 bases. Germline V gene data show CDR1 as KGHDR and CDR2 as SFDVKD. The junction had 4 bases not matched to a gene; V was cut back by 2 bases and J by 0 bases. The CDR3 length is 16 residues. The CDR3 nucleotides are TGTGCCACCAGTGATTCCCGGACAGGGCTGAACACTGAAGCTTTCTTT. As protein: CATSDSRTGLNTEAFF.

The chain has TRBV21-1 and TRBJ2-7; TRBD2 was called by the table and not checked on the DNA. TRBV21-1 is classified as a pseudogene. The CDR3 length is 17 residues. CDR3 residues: CASSKSTLLAGGYEQYF. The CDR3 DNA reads TGTGCCAGCAGCAAATCTACCCTACTAGCGGGAGGTTACGAGCAGTACTTC.

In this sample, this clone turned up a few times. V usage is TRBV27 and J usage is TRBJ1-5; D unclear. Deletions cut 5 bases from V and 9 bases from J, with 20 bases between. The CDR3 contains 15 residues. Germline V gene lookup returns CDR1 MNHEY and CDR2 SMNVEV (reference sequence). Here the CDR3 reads CASSPLSTSGRPQHF. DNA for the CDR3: TGTGCCAGCAGTCCACTCAGTACCTCGGGTAGGCCCCAGCATTTT.

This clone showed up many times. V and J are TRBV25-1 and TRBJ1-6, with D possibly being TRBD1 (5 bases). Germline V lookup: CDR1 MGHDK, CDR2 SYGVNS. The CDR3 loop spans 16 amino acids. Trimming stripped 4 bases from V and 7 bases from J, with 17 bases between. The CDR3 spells CASSVGTGGGNSPLHF. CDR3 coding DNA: TGTGCCAGCAGTGTCGGAACCGGGGGGGGAAATTCACCCCTCCACTTT.

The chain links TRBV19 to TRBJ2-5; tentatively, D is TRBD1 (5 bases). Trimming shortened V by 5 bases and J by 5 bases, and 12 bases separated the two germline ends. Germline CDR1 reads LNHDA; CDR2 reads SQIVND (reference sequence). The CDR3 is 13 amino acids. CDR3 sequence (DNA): TGTGCCAGTAGTCGGCAGGGAATCGAGACCCAGTACTTC. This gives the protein CASSRQGIETQYF.

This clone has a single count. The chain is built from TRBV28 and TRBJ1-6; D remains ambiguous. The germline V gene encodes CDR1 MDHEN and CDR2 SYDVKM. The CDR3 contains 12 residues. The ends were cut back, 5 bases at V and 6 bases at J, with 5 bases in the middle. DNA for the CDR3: TGTGCCAGCAGTCCTTTTAATTCACCCCTCCACTTT. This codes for CASSPFNSPLHF.

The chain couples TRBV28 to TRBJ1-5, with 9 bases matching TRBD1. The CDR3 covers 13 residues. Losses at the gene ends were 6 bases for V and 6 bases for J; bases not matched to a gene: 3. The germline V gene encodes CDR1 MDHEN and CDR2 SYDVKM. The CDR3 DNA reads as TGTGCCAGCAGAACAGGGGGCACTCAGCCCCAGCATTTT. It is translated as CASRTGGTQPQHF.

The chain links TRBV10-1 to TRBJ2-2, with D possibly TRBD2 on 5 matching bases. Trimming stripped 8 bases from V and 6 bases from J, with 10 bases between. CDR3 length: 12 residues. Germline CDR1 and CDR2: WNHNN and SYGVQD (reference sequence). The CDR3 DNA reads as TGCGCCAGCGAAGGACTGCCCGGGGAGCTGTTTTTT. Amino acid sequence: CASEGLPGELFF.

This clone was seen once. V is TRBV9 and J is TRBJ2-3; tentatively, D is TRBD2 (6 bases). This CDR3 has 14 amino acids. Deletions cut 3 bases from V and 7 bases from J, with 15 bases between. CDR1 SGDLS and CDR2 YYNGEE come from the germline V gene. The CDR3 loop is CASSAGWEENTQYF. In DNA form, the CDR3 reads TGTGCCAGCAGCGCAGGATGGGAGGAAAATACGCAGTATTTT.

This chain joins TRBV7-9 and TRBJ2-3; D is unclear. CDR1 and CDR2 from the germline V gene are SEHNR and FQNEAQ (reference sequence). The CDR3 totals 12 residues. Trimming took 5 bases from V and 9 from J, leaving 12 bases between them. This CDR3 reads CASSPVSRTQYF. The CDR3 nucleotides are TGTGCCAGCAGCCCGGTAAGCCGAACGCAGTATTTT.